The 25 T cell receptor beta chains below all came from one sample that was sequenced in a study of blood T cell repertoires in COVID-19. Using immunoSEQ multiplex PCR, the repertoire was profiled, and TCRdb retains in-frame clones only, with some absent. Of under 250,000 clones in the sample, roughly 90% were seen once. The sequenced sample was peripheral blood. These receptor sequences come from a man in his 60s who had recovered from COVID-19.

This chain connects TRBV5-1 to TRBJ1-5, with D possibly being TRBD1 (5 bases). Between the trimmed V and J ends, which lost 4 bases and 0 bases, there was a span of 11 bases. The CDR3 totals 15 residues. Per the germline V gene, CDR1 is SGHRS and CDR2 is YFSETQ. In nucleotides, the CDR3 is TGCGCCAGCAGCGCTGGGGGGACTAGCAATCAGCCCCAGCATTTT. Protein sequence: CASSAGGTSNQPQHF.

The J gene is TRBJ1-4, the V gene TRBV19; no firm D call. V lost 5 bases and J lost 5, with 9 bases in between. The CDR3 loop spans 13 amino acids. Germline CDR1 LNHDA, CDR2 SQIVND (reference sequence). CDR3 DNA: TGTGCCAGTAGTGAACTGCTAAATGAAAAACTGTTTTTT. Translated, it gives CASSELLNEKLFF.

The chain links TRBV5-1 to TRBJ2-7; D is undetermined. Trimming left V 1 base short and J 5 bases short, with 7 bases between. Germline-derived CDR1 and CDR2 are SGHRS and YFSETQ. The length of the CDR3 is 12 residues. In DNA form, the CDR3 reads TGCGCCAGCAGCTTGCTGCGGAACGAGCAGTACTTC. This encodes CASSLLRNEQYF. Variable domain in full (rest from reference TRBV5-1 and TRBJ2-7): KAGVTQTPRYLIKTRGQQVTLSCSPISGHRSVSWYQQTPGQGLQFLFEYFSETQRNKGNFPGRFSGRQFSNSRSEMNVSTLELGDSALYLCASSLLRNEQYFGPGTRLTVT.

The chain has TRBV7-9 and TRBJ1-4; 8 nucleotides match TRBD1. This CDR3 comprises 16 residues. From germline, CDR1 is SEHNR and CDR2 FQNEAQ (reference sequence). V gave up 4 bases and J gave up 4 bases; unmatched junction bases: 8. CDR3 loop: CASSSGDRGNNEKLFF. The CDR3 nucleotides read TGTGCCAGCAGCTCAGGCGACAGGGGAAATAATGAAAAACTGTTTTTT.

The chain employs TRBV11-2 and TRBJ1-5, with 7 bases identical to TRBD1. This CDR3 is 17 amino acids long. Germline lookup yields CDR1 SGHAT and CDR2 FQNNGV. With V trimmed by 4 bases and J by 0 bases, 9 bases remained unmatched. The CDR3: CASSSRDRLNSNQPQHF. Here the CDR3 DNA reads TGTGCCAGCAGCTCCCGGGACAGACTAAATAGCAATCAGCCCCAGCATTTT.

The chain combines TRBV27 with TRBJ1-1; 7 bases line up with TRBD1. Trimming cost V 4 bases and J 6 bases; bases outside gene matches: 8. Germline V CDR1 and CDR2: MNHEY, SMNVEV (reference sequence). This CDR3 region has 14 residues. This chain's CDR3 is CASSYGDRPSEAFF. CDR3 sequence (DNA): TGTGCCAGCAGTTACGGGGACAGACCCTCTGAAGCTTTCTTT.

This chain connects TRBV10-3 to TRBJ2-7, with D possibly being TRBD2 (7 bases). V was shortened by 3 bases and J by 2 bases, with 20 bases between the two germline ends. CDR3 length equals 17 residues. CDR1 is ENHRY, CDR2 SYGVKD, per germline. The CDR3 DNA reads TGTGCCATCAGTGACCCCGGGGGGACAACATCAACCTACGAGCAGTACTTC. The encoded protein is CAISDPGGTTSTYEQYF.

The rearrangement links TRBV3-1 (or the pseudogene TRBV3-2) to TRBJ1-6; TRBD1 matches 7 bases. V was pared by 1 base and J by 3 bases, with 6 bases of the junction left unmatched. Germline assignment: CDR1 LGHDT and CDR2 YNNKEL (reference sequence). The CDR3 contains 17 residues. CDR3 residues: CASSQAPQGIYNSPLHF. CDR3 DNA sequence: TGTGCCAGCAGCCAAGCCCCACAGGGGATCTATAATTCACCCCTCCACTTT.

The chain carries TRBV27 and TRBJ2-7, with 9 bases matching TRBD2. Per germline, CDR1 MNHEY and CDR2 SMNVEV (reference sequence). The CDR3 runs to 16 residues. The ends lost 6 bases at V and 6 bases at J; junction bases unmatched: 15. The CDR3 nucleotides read TGTGCCAGCAGGCTAAACTGGATAGCGGGAGAGGGCGAGCAGTACTTC. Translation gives CASRLNWIAGEGEQYF.

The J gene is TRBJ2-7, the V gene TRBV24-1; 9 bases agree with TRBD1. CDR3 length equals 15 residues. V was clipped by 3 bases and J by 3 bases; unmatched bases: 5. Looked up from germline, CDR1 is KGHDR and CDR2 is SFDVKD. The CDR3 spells CATSDPGQGFYEQYF. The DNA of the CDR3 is TGTGCCACCAGTGATCCGGGACAGGGATTCTACGAGCAGTACTTC.

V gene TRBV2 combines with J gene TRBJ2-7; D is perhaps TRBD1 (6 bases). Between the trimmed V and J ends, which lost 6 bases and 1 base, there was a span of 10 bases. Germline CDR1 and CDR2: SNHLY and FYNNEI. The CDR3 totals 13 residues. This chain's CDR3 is CASRQGASYEQYF. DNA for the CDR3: TGTGCCAGCAGACAGGGAGCATCCTACGAGCAGTACTTC.

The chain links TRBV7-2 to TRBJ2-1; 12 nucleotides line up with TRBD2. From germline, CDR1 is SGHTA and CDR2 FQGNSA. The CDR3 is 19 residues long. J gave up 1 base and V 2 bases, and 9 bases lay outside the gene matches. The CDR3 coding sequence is TGTGCCAGCAGCTTACCCCCCCTAGCGGGGGGGAAGTCCTACAATGAGCAGTTCTTC. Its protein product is CASSLPPLAGGKSYNEQFF.

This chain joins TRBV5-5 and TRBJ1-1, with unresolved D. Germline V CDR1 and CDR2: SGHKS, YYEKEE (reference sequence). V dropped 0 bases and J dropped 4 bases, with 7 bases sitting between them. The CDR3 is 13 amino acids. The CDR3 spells CASSLERSTEAFF. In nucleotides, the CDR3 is TGTGCCAGCAGCTTGGAGCGGAGCACTGAAGCTTTCTTT. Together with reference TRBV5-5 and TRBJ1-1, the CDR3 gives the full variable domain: DAGVTQSPTHLIKTRGQQVTLRCSPISGHKSVSWYQQVLGQGPQFIFQYYEKEERGRGNFPDRFSARQFPNYSSELNVNALLLGDSALYLCASSLERSTEAFFGQGTRLTVV.

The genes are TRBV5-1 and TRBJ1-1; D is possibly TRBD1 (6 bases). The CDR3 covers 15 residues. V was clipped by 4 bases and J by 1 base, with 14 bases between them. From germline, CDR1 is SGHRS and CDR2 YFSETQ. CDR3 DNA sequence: TGCGCCAGCAGCCCCTGGACAGACCGGAACACTGAAGCTTTCTTT. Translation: CASSPWTDRNTEAFF.

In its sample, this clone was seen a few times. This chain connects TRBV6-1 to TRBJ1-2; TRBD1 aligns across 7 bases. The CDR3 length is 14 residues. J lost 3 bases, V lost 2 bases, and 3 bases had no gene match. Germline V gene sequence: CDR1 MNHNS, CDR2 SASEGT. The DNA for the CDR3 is TGTGCCAGCAGTGAAAGACAGGGAGACTATGGCTACACCTTC. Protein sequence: CASSERQGDYGYTF.

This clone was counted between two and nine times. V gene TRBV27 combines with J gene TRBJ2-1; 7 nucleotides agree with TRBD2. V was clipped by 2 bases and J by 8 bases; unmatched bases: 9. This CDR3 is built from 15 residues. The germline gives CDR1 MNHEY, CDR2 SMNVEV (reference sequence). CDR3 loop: CASSLKAGFFHEQFF. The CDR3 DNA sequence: TGTGCCAGCAGTTTAAAAGCGGGGTTCTTTCATGAGCAGTTCTTC.

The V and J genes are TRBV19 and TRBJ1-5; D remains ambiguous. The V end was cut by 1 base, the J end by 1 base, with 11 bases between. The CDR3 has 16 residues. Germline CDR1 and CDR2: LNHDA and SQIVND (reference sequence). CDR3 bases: TGTGCCAGTAGTATAGGATCGGGGAGCAGCAATCAGCCCCAGCATTTT. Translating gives CASSIGSGSSNQPQHF.

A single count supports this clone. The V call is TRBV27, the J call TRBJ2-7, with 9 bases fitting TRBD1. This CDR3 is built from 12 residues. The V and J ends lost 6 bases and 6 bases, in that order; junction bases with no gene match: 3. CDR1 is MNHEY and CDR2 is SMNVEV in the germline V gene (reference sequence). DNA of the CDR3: TGTGCCAGCAGGACAGGGGGAGGCGAGCAGTACTTC. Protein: CASRTGGGEQYF.

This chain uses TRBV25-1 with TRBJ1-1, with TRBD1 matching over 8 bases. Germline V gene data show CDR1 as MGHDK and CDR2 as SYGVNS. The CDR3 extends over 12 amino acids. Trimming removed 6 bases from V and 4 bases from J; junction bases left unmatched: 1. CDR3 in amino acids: CASSRGPTEAFF. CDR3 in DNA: TGTGCCAGCAGCAGGGGGCCCACTGAAGCTTTCTTT.

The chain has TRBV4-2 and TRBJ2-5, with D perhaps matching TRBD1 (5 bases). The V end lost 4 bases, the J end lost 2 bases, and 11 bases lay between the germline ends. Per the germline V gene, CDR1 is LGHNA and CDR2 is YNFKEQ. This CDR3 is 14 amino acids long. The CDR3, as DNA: TGTGCCAGCAGCCCCAGCAAGGGGCAAGAGACCCAGTACTTC. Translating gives CASSPSKGQETQYF.

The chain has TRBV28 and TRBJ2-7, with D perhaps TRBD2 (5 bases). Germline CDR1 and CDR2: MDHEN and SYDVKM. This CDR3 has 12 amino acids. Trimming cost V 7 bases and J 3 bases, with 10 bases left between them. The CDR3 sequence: CASKERNYEQYF. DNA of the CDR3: TGTGCCAGCAAAGAGCGGAACTACGAGCAGTACTTC.

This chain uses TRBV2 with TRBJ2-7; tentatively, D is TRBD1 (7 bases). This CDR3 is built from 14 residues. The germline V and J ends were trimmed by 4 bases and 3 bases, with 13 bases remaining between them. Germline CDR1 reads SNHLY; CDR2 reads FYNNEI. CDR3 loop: CASSGEAGGYEQYF. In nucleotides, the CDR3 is TGTGCCAGCAGTGGGGAGGCAGGGGGCTACGAGCAGTACTTC.

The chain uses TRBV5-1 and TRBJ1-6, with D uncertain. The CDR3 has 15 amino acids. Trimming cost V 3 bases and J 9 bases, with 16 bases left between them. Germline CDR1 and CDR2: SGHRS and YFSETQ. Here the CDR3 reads CASSSFSGGFSPLHF. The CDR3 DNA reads TGCGCCAGCAGCTCCTTTTCGGGTGGGTTTTCACCCCTCCACTTT.

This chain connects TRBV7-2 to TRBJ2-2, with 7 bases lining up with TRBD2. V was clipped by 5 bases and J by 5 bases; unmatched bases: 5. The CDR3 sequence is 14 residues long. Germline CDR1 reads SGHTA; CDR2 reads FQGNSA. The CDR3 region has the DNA TGTGCCAGCAGCCGCCCCGGGGGGACCGGGGAGCTGTTTTTT. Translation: CASSRPGGTGELFF.

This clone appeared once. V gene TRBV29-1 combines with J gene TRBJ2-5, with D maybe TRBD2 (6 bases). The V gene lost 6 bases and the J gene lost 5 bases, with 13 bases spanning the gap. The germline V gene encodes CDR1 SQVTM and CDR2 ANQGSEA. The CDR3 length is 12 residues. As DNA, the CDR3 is TGCAGCGTGGCGGGGAGTTGGGAGACCCAGTACTTC. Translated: CSVAGSWETQYF.